A selection of T cell receptor beta chains follows, all from one sample in a study of shared clonotypes between healthy human individuals. Produced via immunoSEQ multiplex PCR; TCRdb's table is partial and in-frame only. The sample includes some 2,000,000 clones, over 85% of them seen just once. The material sequenced was naive CD8+ T cells sorted from blood. These receptors all stem from a man aged 18 to 30 in good health. Both conserved end residues are part of each CDR3. Fields, in order: D gene, J gene, V gene, clone size, CDR3 protein, CDR3 DNA. The D gene is left open where the match is weak. Clone size appears in some rows only: once, few, many, or a class for an expanded clone.

>NA|TRBJ1-5|TRBV19|once
CASSLTAYGGSNQPQHF
TGTGCCAGTAGCTTAACAGCGTATGGGGGTAGCAATCAGCCCCAGCATTTT
>NA|TRBJ2-4|TRBV5-6|NA
CASSLGWAKNIQYF
TGTGCCAGCAGCTTGGGGTGGGCCAAAAACATTCAGTACTTC
>NA|TRBJ2-5|TRBV4-1|NA
CASSQEGRFETQYF
TGCGCCAGCAGCCAAGAAGGTCGGTTTGAGACCCAGTACTTC
>NA|TRBJ2-2|TRBV7-9|once
CASTASGELFF
TGTGCCAGCACCGCTTCCGGGGAGCTGTTTTTT
>NA|TRBJ2-4|TRBV11-2|NA
CASSLMAGEDKNIQYF
TGTGCCAGCAGCTTAATGGCAGGGGAGGACAAAAACATTCAGTACTTC
>NA|TRBJ1-2|TRBV6-5|NA
CASSYSEIYGYTF
TGTGCCAGCAGTTACTCAGAGATATATGGCTACACCTTC
>NA|TRBJ2-2|TRBV7-9|NA
CASSSRLKRHNTGELFF
TGTGCCAGCAGCTCCCGACTAAAGCGCCACAACACCGGGGAGCTGTTTTTT
>TRBD2|TRBJ2-1|TRBV5-8|NA
CASSGGLDNEQFF
TGTGCCAGCAGCGGCGGACTAGACAATGAGCAGTTCTTC
>TRBD1|TRBJ2-7|TRBV18|NA
CASSSDRGIYEQYF
TGTGCCAGCTCGAGCGACAGGGGGATCTACGAGCAGTACTTC
>NA|TRBJ2-3|TRBV4-1|NA
CASSQDPGGDTQYF
TGCGCCAGCAGCCAAGACCCCGGGGGAGATACGCAGTATTTT
>TRBD2|TRBJ2-7|TRBV10-2|once
CASSAGGLAEFYEQYF
TGCGCCAGCAGTGCGGGAGGACTAGCGGAATTTTACGAGCAGTACTTC
>NA|TRBJ1-1|TRBV4-1|NA
CASSQDLGLLTEAFF
TGCGCCAGCAGCCAAGATCTGGGACTCTTAACAGAAGCTTTCTTT
>NA|TRBJ1-5|TRBV10-3|NA
CAISDRGGAYSNQPQHF
TGTGCCATCAGTGATCGAGGAGGGGCCTATAGCAATCAGCCCCAGCATTTT
>NA|TRBJ2-2|TRBV10-3|once
CAISESGGTGELFF
TGTGCCATCAGTGAGTCGGGCGGGACCGGGGAGCTGTTTTTT
>NA|TRBJ2-1|TRBV10-3|once
CAISESLGYNEQFF
TGTGCCATCAGTGAGTCACTGGGCTACAATGAGCAGTTCTTC
>NA|TRBJ2-7|TRBV2|NA
CASSEAHSPYEQYF
TGTGCCAGCAGTGAAGCGCACAGTCCCTACGAGCAGTACTTC
>NA|TRBJ2-7|TRBV7-2|NA
CASSTASASYEQYF
TGTGCCAGCAGCACCGCTAGCGCCTCCTACGAGCAGTACTTC
>NA|TRBJ2-3|TRBV4-1|NA
CASSQEIGTDTQYF
TGCGCCAGCAGCCAAGAGATTGGCACAGATACGCAGTATTTT
>NA|TRBJ1-2|TRBV27|NA
CASSLQMGPQLNYGYTF
TGTGCCAGCAGCCTTCAAATGGGACCGCAGCTAAACTATGGCTACACCTTC
>NA|TRBJ2-7|TRBV28|once
CASTDGPGVDYEQYF
TGTGCCAGCACCGATGGGCCAGGGGTGGACTACGAGCAGTACTTC
>NA|TRBJ1-2|TRBV29-1|NA
CSVEDPTFLREGYGYTF
TGCAGCGTTGAAGATCCCACCTTTCTGCGAGAAGGCTATGGCTACACCTTC
>NA|TRBJ2-3|TRBV10-1|NA
CASSESLSSADTQYF
TGCGCCAGCAGTGAGTCGTTGAGTAGTGCAGATACGCAGTATTTT
>TRBD2|TRBJ2-1|TRBV13|NA
CASSSLAGGPAIRSYNEQFF
TGTGCCAGCAGCTCTCTAGCGGGAGGGCCTGCTATTAGGTCCTACAATGAGCAGTTCTTC
>NA|TRBJ2-6|TRBV19|once
CASSIGGESNVLTF
TGTGCCAGTAGTATAGGGGGAGAGTCCAACGTCCTGACTTTC
>NA|TRBJ2-2|TRBV29-1|NA
CSGNREIELGELFF
TGCAGCGGCAATCGGGAGATTGAGCTCGGGGAGCTGTTTTTT
>NA|TRBJ1-1|TRBV28|NA
CASSLMREVDTEAFF
TGTGCCAGCAGTTTAATGAGGGAGGTGGACACTGAAGCTTTCTTT
>NA|TRBJ1-2|TRBV19|NA
CASSIRAGEVGYTF
TGTGCCAGTAGTATAAGGGCAGGGGAGGTTGGCTACACCTTC
>NA|TRBJ1-2|TRBV29-1|once
CSVESANYGYTF
TGCAGCGTTGAGTCAGCTAACTATGGCTACACCTTC
>NA|TRBJ1-3|TRBV29-1|NA
CSVEDLKQDSGNTIYF
TGCAGCGTTGAAGATCTAAAACAGGACTCTGGAAACACCATATATTTT
>TRBD1|TRBJ2-7|TRBV6-6|NA
CASTSGTGASYEQYF
TGTGCCAGCACCTCCGGGACAGGGGCCTCCTACGAGCAGTACTTC
>NA|TRBJ2-7|TRBV7-8|few
CASSLESGLSYEQYF
TGTGCCAGCAGCTTAGAGTCTGGGCTCTCCTACGAGCAGTACTTC
>TRBD1|TRBJ2-7|TRBV19|NA
CASSIGTGGYEQYF
TGTGCCAGTAGTATTGGGACAGGGGGATACGAGCAGTACTTC
>TRBD1|TRBJ2-5|TRBV5-1|NA
CASRNTQGEQETQYF
TGCGCCAGCAGGAATACACAGGGGGAACAAGAGACCCAGTACTTC
>NA|TRBJ2-1|TRBV6-4|NA
CASSEGRNNEQFF
TGTGCCAGCAGTGAAGGGAGGAACAATGAGCAGTTCTTC
>NA|TRBJ1-5|TRBV30|NA
CAWGLGVSSNQPQHF
TGTGCCTGGGGGCTGGGGGTTTCGAGCAATCAGCCCCAGCATTTT
>NA|TRBJ2-2|TRBV5-7|NA
CASSLVGSTVNTGELFF
TGTGCCAGCAGCTTGGTAGGGTCGACAGTGAACACCGGGGAGCTGTTTTTT
>NA|TRBJ2-7|TRBV6-5|NA
CASSGLGEQYF
TGTGCCAGCAGCGGCCTCGGCGAGCAGTACTTC
>TRBD1|TRBJ2-1|TRBV6-5|NA
CASSLQGVLPYNEQFF
TGTGCCAGCAGTTTACAGGGGGTATTGCCCTACAATGAGCAGTTCTTC
>TRBD1|TRBJ2-7|TRBV7-2|NA
CASSFITGAARYEQYF
TGTGCCAGCAGCTTTATTACAGGGGCCGCCCGGTACGAGCAGTACTTC
>NA|TRBJ2-3|TRBV7-2|NA
CASSLQSGGSTDTQYF
TGTGCCAGCAGCTTACAAAGCGGCGGTAGCACAGATACGCAGTATTTT
>NA|TRBJ2-3|TRBV7-2|NA
CASSLGTFDTQYF
TGTGCCAGCAGCTTAGGGACATTCGATACGCAGTATTTT
>NA|TRBJ2-7|TRBV4-1|NA
CASSHPGFGSYEQYF
TGCGCCAGCAGCCACCCAGGGTTTGGGTCCTACGAGCAGTACTTC
>TRBD1|TRBJ2-7|TRBV7-9|NA
CASSPDRGWYEQYF
TGTGCCAGCAGCCCGGACAGGGGTTGGTACGAGCAGTACTTC
>NA|TRBJ1-2|TRBV5-8|NA
CASSLSGYTF
TGTGCCAGCAGCTTGAGCGGCTACACCTTC
>NA|TRBJ1-1|TRBV25-1|NA
CASSWGFGGTEAFF
TGTGCCAGCAGCTGGGGGTTTGGGGGGACTGAAGCTTTCTTT
>TRBD2|TRBJ2-7|TRBV10-2|NA
CASSEGGGDHEQYF
TGCGCCAGCAGTGAGGGTGGGGGGGACCACGAGCAGTACTTC
>TRBD2|TRBJ2-1|TRBV4-1|NA
CASSLGTSGGYEQFF
TGCGCCAGCAGTTTGGGGACTAGCGGGGGGTATGAGCAGTTCTTC
>TRBD2|TRBJ2-1|TRBV5-5|NA
CASSWTSGYNEQFF
TGTGCCAGCAGCTGGACTAGCGGCTACAATGAGCAGTTCTTC
>NA|TRBJ2-3|TRBV4-2|NA
CASSQEAASSTDTQYF
TGTGCCAGCAGCCAAGAAGCGGCGTCCAGCACAGATACGCAGTATTTT
>TRBD1|TRBJ1-4|TRBV23-1|NA
CASSQEDRDGTNEKLFF
TGCGCCAGCAGTCAAGAGGACAGGGACGGAACTAATGAAAAACTGTTTTTT
>TRBD2|TRBJ2-2|TRBV27|NA
CASRRGAMLNTGELFF
TGTGCCAGCCGGCGGGGGGCTATGCTGAACACCGGGGAGCTGTTTTTT
>NA|TRBJ2-7|TRBV7-9|once
CASSHPLAGTDPYEQYF
TGTGCCAGCAGCCACCCCTTAGCCGGGACTGACCCCTACGAGCAGTACTTC
>NA|TRBJ1-1|TRBV27|NA
CASSPRWAGDTEAFF
TGTGCCAGCAGTCCCCGCTGGGCGGGGGACACTGAAGCTTTCTTT
>NA|TRBJ2-5|TRBV6-6|NA
CASSYGGGLQETQYF
TGTGCCAGCAGTTACGGGGGGGGCTTACAAGAGACCCAGTACTTC
>NA|TRBJ1-6|TRBV10-3|few
CAIKPGDNSPLHF
TGTGCCATCAAACCAGGGGATAATTCACCCCTCCACTTT
>NA|TRBJ2-5|TRBV7-7|NA
CASSLGFQETQYF
TGTGCTAGCAGCTTAGGTTTCCAAGAGACCCAGTACTTC